This TCR beta chain stems from a study of CD8 T cells in Susac syndrome. Study-level information: The sequenced Susac syndrome patients included about six who had clinically active disease and roughly 8 who were in remission.

Patients with Susac syndrome met the recently defined diagnostic criteria for definite or probable disease. The CDR3 has 12 residues. V shed 4 bases and J shed 8 bases, with 14 bases lying between them. CDR1 is GTSNPN, CDR2 SVGIG, per germline (reference sequence). The RNA, 0.5 to 1 ug, was put through reverse transcription using random hexamers. TCRdb reanalysed the immunoSEQ multiplex PCR reads using MiXCR and keeps one entry per CDR3 protein. The sample carries about 190,000 distinct CDR3 sequences, around 95% recorded once. The sample was CD4+ T cells from PBMCs. The V call is TRBV30, the J call TRBJ1-2, with D hard to call. This clonotype was obtained from a human donor with Susac syndrome. This chain's CDR3 is CAWTPGPRGYTF. Here the CDR3 DNA reads TGTGCCTGGACACCGGGCCCGCGCGGCTACACCTTC.